This TCR beta chain was sequenced in a study of Graves' ophthalmopathy and Graves' hyperthyroidism. Findings and caveats of the study: Blood contained most expanded thyroid clonotypes exceeding 0.001 frequency.

A remark on this clonotype: Antigen unknown. Sequence at one end of the junction differs from germline and may be a read error.

This CDR3 has 17 amino acids. Germline values: CDR1 MNHEY, CDR2 SVGEGT. Amplification of the TCR beta CDR3 regions used RNA transcripts (as template). HTBI primers were used in a first-round RT-PCR, which preceded a second-round multiplex PCR. TCRdb called the multiplex PCR reads again in MiXCR, with one record for every CDR3 protein. The sample has hundreds of thousands of distinct CDR3 sequences, 20% to 25% seen once. Reliance was placed on clinical symptoms, serum thyroxine, TRAb, thyroid ultrasound and orbital computed tomography for diagnosis. Sequenced input: peripheral blood. The receptor was derived from a woman between 45 and 65 years old with Graves' ophthalmopathy. The chain recombines TRBV6-2 or TRBV6-3 with TRBJ1-1, with 12 bases fitting TRBD1. The CDR3 nucleotides are TGTGCCAGCAGGAGGGCGGGACAGGGGGCCCTGAACACTGTAGCTTTCTTT. It translates to CASRRAGQGALNTVAFF.